The entry below gives a single T cell receptor beta chain sequence along with its context. The data were taken from a study of T cell changes during pregnancy in multiple sclerosis. The CDR3 is 17 residues long. The V gene's germline CDR1 is MNHEY and CDR2 SMNVEV (reference sequence). Trimming took 6 bases from V and 4 from J; bases not matched to a gene: 17. The table came from immunoSEQ multiplex PCR; TCRdb's copy has only in-frame clones and leaves some out. Of tens of thousands of clones in the sample, 85% to 95% were seen once. The sequence derives from a female donor with multiple sclerosis, enrolled in a pregnancy study. The chain couples TRBV27 to TRBJ1-1; 7 bases map to TRBD1. Sequencing was performed on CD4+ T cells from peripheral blood mononuclear cells, taken in the third trimester of pregnancy. The CDR3 DNA sequence: TGTGCCAGCAGATCAGACAGGGTATCCTTGAGGACCACTGAAGCTTTCTTT. Encoded protein: CASRSDRVSLRTTEAFF.